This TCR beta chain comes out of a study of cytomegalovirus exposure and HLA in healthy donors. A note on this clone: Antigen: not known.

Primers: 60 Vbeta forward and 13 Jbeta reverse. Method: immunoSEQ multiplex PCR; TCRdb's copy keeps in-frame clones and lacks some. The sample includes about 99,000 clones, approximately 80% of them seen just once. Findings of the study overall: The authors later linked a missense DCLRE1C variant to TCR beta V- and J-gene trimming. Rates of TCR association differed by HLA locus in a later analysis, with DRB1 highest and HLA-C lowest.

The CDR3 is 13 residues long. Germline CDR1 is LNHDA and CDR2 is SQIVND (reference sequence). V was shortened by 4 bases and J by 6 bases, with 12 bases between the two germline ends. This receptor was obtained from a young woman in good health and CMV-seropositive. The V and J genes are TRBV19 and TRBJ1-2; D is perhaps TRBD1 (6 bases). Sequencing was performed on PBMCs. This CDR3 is CASSTTQGNGYTF. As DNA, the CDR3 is TGTGCCAGTAGTACGACACAGGGAAATGGCTACACCTTC.